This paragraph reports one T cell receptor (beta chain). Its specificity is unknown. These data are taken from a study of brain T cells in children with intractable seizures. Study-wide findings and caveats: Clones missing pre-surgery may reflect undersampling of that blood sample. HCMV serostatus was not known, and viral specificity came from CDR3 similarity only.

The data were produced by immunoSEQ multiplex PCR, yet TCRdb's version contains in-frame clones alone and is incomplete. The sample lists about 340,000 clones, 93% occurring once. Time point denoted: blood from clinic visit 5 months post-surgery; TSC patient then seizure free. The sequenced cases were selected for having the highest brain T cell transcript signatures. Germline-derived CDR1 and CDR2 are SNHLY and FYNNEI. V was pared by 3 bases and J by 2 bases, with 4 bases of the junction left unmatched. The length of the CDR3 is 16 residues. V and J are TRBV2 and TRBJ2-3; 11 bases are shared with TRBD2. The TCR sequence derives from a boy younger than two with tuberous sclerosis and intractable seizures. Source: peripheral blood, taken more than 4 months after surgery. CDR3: CASSDSGGGHTDTQYF. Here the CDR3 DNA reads TGTGCCAGCAGTGATAGCGGGGGGGGCCACACAGATACGCAGTATTTT.